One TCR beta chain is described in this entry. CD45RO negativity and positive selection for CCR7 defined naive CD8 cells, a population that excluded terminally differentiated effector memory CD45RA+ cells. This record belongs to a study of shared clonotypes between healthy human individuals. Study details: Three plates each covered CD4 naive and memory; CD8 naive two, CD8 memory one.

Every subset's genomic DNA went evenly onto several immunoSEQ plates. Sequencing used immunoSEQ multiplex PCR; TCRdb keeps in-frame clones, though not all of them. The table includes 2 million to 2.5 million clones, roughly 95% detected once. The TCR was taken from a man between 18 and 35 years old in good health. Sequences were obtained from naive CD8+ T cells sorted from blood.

CDR3 sequence: CASSMTSSNEQFF. CDR3 bases: TGTGCCAGTAGCATGACTAGTTCCAATGAGCAGTTCTTC. The rearrangement links TRBV19 to TRBJ2-1, with a tentative D call TRBD2 (6 bases). This CDR3 is 13 amino acids long. V was clipped by 6 bases and J by 6 bases, with 12 bases between them. Germline-derived CDR1 and CDR2 are LNHDA and SQIVND (reference sequence).